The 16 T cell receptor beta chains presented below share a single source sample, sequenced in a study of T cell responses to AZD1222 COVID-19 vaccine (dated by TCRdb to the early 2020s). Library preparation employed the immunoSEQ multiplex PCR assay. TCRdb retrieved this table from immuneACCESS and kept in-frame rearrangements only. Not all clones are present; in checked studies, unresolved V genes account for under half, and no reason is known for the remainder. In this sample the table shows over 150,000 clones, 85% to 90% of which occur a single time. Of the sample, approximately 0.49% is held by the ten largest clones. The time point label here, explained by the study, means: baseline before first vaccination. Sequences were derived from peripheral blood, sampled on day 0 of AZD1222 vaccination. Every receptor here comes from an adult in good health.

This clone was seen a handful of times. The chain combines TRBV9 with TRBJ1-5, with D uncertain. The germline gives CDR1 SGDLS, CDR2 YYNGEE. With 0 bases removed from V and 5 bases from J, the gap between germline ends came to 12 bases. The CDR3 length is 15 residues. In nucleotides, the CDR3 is TGTGCCAGCAGCGTAGATGGTCGCAGAGATCAGCCCCAGCATTTT. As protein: CASSVDGRRDQPQHF.

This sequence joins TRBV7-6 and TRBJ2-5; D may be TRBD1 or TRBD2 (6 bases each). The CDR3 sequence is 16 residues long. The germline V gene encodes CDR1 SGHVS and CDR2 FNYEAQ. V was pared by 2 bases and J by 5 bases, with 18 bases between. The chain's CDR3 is CASSLLLGGIGETQYF. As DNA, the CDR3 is TGTGCCAGCAGCTTATTGTTGGGGGGCATAGGCGAGACCCAGTACTTC.

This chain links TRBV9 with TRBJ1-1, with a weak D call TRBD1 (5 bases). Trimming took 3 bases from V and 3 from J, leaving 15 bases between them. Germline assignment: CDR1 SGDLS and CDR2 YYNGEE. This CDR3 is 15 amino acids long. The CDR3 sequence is CASSEGRGWDTEAFF. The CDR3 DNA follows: TGTGCCAGCAGCGAGGGGCGGGGCTGGGACACTGAAGCTTTCTTT.

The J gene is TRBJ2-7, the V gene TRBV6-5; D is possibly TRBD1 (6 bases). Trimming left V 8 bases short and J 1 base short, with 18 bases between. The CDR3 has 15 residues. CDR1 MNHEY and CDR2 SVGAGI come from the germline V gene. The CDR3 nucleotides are TGTGCCAGCGCACCCCCCGGGACAAAATCCTACGAGCAGTACTTC. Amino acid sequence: CASAPPGTKSYEQYF.

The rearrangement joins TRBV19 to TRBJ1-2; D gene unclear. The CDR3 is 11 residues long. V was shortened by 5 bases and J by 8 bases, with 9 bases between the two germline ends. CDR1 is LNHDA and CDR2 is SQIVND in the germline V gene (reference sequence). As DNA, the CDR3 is TGTGCCAGTAGTCAGGTTGGCGGCTACACCTTC. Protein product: CASSQVGGYTF.

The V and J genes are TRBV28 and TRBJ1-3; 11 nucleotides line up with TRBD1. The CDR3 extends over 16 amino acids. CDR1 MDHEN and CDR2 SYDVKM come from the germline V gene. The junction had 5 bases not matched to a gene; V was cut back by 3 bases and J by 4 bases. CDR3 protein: CASSFPDRGRGNTIYF. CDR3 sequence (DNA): TGTGCCAGCAGTTTTCCGGACAGGGGGCGGGGAAACACCATATATTTT.

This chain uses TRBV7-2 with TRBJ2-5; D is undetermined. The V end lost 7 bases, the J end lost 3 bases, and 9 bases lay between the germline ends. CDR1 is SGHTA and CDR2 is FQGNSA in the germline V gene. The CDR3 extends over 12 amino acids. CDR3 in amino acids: CASTLTKETQYF. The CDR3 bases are TGTGCCAGCACCCTGACCAAAGAGACCCAGTACTTC.

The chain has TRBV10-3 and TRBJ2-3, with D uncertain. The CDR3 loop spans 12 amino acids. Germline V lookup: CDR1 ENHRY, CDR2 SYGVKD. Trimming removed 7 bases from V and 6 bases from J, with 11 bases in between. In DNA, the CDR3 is TGTGCCATCAACGGGCCTCGTGATACGCAGTATTTT. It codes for CAINGPRDTQYF.

The CDR3: CASSGLADQETQYF. The CDR3 DNA follows: TGTGCCAGCAGTGGTCTAGCGGACCAAGAGACCCAGTACTTC. The chain carries TRBV2 and TRBJ2-5, with 7 bases fitting TRBD2. The CDR3 consists of 14 residues. After removal of 4 bases from V and 0 bases from J, the junction contained 2 bases not matched to a gene. The germline gives CDR1 SNHLY, CDR2 FYNNEI.

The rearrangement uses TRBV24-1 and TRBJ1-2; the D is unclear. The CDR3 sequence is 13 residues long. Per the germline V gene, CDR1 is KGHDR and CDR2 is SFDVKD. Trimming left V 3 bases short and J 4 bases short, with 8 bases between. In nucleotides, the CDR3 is TGTGCCACCAGTGATGGACTGTTCTATGGCTACACCTTC. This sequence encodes CATSDGLFYGYTF.

DNA of the CDR3: TGTGCCAGCAGTTACTTATCAGGGGGGTCTAATGAAAAACTGTTTTTT. This gives the protein CASSYLSGGSNEKLFF. The chain uses TRBV6-5 and TRBJ1-4; 7 bases align to TRBD1. The CDR3 length is 16 residues. The V segment lost 1 base and the J segment 3 bases; nucleotides outside the gene matches: 5. Germline V CDR1 and CDR2: MNHEY, SVGAGI.

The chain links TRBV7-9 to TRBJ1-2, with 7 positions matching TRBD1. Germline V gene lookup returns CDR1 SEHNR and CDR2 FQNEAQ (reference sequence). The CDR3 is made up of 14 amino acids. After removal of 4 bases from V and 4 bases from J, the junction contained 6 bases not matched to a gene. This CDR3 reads CASSSSGTVYGYTF. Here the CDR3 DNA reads TGTGCCAGCAGCTCCTCCGGGACAGTCTATGGCTACACCTTC.

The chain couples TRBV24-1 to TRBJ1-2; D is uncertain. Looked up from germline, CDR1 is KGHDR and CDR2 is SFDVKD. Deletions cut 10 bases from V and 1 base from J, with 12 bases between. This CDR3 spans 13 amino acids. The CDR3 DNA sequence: TGTGCCACTCAGAAAGACAATAACTATGGCTACACCTTC. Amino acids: CATQKDNNYGYTF.

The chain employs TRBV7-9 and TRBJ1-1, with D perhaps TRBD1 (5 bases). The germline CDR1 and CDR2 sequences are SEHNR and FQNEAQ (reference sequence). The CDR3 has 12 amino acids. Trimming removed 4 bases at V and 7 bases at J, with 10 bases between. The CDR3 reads CASSSTGLEAFF. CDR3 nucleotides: TGTGCCAGCAGCTCCACGGGGCTTGAAGCTTTCTTT.

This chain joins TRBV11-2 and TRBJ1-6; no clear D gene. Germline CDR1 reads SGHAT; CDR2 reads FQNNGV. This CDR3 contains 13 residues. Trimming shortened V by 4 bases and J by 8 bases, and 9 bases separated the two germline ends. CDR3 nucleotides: TGTGCCAGCAGCTGGGATTCTCATTCACCCCTCCACTTT. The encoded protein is CASSWDSHSPLHF.

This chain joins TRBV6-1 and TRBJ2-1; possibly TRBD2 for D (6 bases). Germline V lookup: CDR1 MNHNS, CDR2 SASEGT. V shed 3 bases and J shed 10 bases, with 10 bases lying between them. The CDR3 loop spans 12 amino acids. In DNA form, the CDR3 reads TGTGCCAGCAGTGAGACTAGTGGAGAGCAGTTCTTC. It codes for CASSETSGEQFF.